This T cell receptor beta chain was sequenced in a study of blood T cell repertoires in COVID-19. The wider study: Both acute and convalescent COVID-19 samples were obtained from the United States, Italy and Spain.

Original processing notes: Using reference gene primer amplification, nucleated cell counts were estimated. Sequenced by immunoSEQ multiplex PCR; TCRdb stores in-frame clones only, minus some. V, J and clone size are taken as reported in that table, and D and trimming were inferred from the DNA itself. The profile covers fewer than 200,000 clones, with about four fifths appearing a single time and 6% to 8% taken by the ten largest. Patients at the Seattle site were enrolled during active infection and followed longitudinally. The TCR was taken from a woman aged 70-85 years with COVID-19, enrolled during active disease. Source material: peripheral blood.

The CDR3 protein is CATSTGTDRNEQFF. CDR3 sequence (DNA): TGTGCCACGTCGACCGGGACAGACCGCAATGAGCAGTTCTTC. The chain has TRBV28 and TRBJ2-1; the match to TRBD1 covers 7 bases. This CDR3 contains 14 residues. V trimming: 10 bases; J trimming: 6 bases; junction bases outside the gene matches: 12. CDR1 and CDR2 from the germline V gene are MDHEN and SYDVKM.